The next 22 T cell receptor beta chains were all read from a single sample in a study of siplizumab effects on memory and regulatory T cells. Only in-frame clones appear in the TCRdb table, and some are missing; sequencing was by immunoSEQ multiplex PCR. Of approximately 120,000 clones listed, around 92% were seen once; the top ten hold 0.65% to 0.9%. The source material was Tregs sorted from blood. The receptor set was obtained from a human donor in good health.

The J gene is TRBJ1-6, the V gene TRBV5-1, with a tentative D call TRBD1 (5 bases). Looked up from germline, CDR1 is SGHRS and CDR2 is YFSETQ. The ends were cut back, 4 bases at V and 0 bases at J, with 17 bases in the middle. This CDR3 spans 18 amino acids. The CDR3: CASSRLGTLSSYNSPLHF. Written as DNA, the CDR3 is TGCGCCAGCAGCCGCTTAGGGACGTTAAGCTCCTATAATTCACCCCTCCACTTT.

This clone appeared once. V usage is TRBV7-9 and J usage is TRBJ2-4; 8 bases line up with TRBD1. Per the germline V gene, CDR1 is SEHNR and CDR2 is FQNEAQ (reference sequence). V was clipped by 6 bases and J by 16 bases; unmatched bases: 11. This CDR3 has 12 residues. The CDR3 sequence: CASSSVRDRSYF. The CDR3 DNA is TGTGCCAGCAGTTCAGTCCGGGACAGGTCCTACTTC.

The chain couples TRBV6-5 to TRBJ1-5; maybe TRBD1 (6 bases). The ends were cut back, 2 bases at V and 4 bases at J, with 9 bases in the middle. Germline assignment: CDR1 MNHEY and CDR2 SVGAGI. This CDR3 region has 14 residues. CDR3 sequence (DNA): TGTGCCAGCAGTTACGGCAGGGGTAATCAGCCCCAGCATTTT. Protein product: CASSYGRGNQPQHF.

V gene TRBV9 combines with J gene TRBJ1-1; 7 nucleotides match TRBD1. Germline CDR1 and CDR2: SGDLS and YYNGEE. The CDR3 covers 16 residues. The V segment lost 4 bases and the J segment 4 bases; nucleotides outside the gene matches: 13. CDR3 nucleotide sequence: TGTGCCAGCAGCCCCGGGACAGCCTATGGGGGCACTGAAGCTTTCTTT. Protein product: CASSPGTAYGGTEAFF.

The chain has TRBV6-5 and TRBJ2-1, with 7 bases aligning to TRBD2. The ends lost 7 bases at V and 3 bases at J; junction bases unmatched: 6. This CDR3 comprises 14 residues. In germline, CDR1 is MNHEY, CDR2 SVGAGI. CDR3 nucleotides: TGTGCCAGCAAGCCTAGCGGTTACTACAATGAGCAGTTCTTC. Residues: CASKPSGYYNEQFF.

The chain joins TRBV15 to TRBJ1-5; the D is unclear. There are 14 residues in the CDR3. V was cut by 2 bases and J by 2 bases, with 7 bases left in between. Germline CDR1 and CDR2: LNHNV and YYDKDF (reference sequence). The DNA of the CDR3 is TGTGCCACCAGCAGATTCTCGGGCAATCAGCCCCAGCATTTT. Protein sequence: CATSRFSGNQPQHF.

This clone appeared once. The genes are TRBV29-1 and TRBJ2-3, with D unclear. CDR3 length: 12 amino acids. V gave up 6 bases and J gave up 0 bases, with 7 bases separating them. The germline V gene has CDR1 SQVTM and CDR2 ANQGSEA. Written as DNA, the CDR3 is TGCAGCGTAGACGAAAGCACAGATACGCAGTATTTT. Protein product: CSVDESTDTQYF.

This clone was observed a single time. The CDR3 nucleotides read TGCGCCAGCAGCCTTGGGGACTCAAACGCCAACTATGGCTACACCTTC. This codes for CASSLGDSNANYGYTF. This sequence joins TRBV5-1 and TRBJ1-2; maybe TRBD1 (5 bases). The V gene lost 4 bases and the J gene lost 2 bases, with 18 bases spanning the gap. There are 16 residues in the CDR3. Germline V gene data show CDR1 as SGHRS and CDR2 as YFSETQ. The full variable domain, with the rest looked up from reference TRBV5-1 and TRBJ1-2, is KAGVTQTPRYLIKTRGQQVTLSCSPISGHRSVSWYQQTPGQGLQFLFEYFSETQRNKGNFPGRFSGRQFSNSRSEMNVSTLELGDSALYLCASSLGDSNANYGYTFGSGTRLTVV.

This clone was seen just once. The V gene is TRBV5-1, the J gene TRBJ2-2, with unresolved D. The V and J ends lost 0 bases and 3 bases respectively, with 6 bases between them. There are 14 residues in the CDR3. Germline CDR1 is SGHRS and CDR2 is YFSETQ. CDR3 amino acids: CASSLDPHTGELFF. Written as DNA, the CDR3 is TGCGCCAGCAGCTTGGATCCCCACACCGGGGAGCTGTTTTTT.

V is TRBV19 and J is TRBJ2-5, with a weak D call TRBD2 (5 bases). Germline lookup yields CDR1 LNHDA and CDR2 SQIVND (reference sequence). V dropped 4 bases and J dropped 4 bases, with 16 bases sitting between them. This CDR3 spans 15 amino acids. In DNA, the CDR3 is TGTGCCAGTAGTAGCCCTCGGGGTGGCGCAGAGACCCAGTACTTC. Amino acids: CASSSPRGGAETQYF.

The chain is built from TRBV6-5 and TRBJ2-7; D is ambiguous. Germline V gene sequence: CDR1 MNHEY, CDR2 SVGAGI. Trimming took off 2 bases at V and 0 bases at J, with 14 bases between the two ends. CDR3 size: 16 residues. CDR3 amino acids: CASSYLRTASSYEQYF. The CDR3 coding sequence is TGTGCCAGCAGTTACCTAAGGACGGCGAGCTCCTACGAGCAGTACTTC.

This chain uses TRBV7-2 with TRBJ1-2; D is uncertain. The germline CDR1 and CDR2 sequences are SGHTA and FQGNSA. V lost 5 bases and J lost 7, with 11 bases in between. The CDR3 is 12 amino acids. The CDR3 sequence is CASSLRRLGYTF. In nucleotides, the CDR3 is TGTGCCAGCAGCCTTCGCCGGCTTGGCTACACCTTC.

The gene calls are TRBV19 and TRBJ2-3; D tentatively reads TRBD1 or TRBD2 (5 bases each). The germline V and J ends were trimmed by 3 bases and 1 base, with 14 bases remaining between them. CDR1 and CDR2 from the germline V gene are LNHDA and SQIVND (reference sequence). CDR3 size: 16 residues. This CDR3 is CASSISWGPGTDTQYF. The CDR3 bases are TGTGCCAGTAGTATTAGTTGGGGACCTGGCACAGATACGCAGTATTTT.

This clone has only one observation. The chain combines TRBV7-9 with TRBJ2-3; a weak D match, TRBD1 (5 bases). From germline, CDR1 is SEHNR and CDR2 FQNEAQ (reference sequence). V gave up 6 bases and J gave up 4 bases, with 20 bases separating them. The CDR3 consists of 16 residues. The CDR3 region has the DNA TGTGCCAGCAGTCAGATGGGGCCCCCAAGGCCAGATACGCAGTATTTT. It codes for CASSQMGPPRPDTQYF.

This clone was detected only a few times. CDR3 DNA sequence: TGTGCCAGCATTAACAGGGGGCGAACTGAAGCTTTCTTT. As protein: CASINRGRTEAFF. V gene TRBV2 combines with J gene TRBJ1-1; 9 bases are shared with TRBD1. Unmatched junction bases numbered 5, after V lost 7 bases and J lost 5 bases. The CDR3 is 13 amino acids. Germline CDR1 SNHLY, CDR2 FYNNEI.

The V and J genes are TRBV10-3 and TRBJ2-3; no firm D call. The CDR3 has 13 amino acids. V was cut by 3 bases and J by 2 bases, with 6 bases left in between. The germline V gene encodes CDR1 ENHRY and CDR2 SYGVKD. The CDR3 nucleotides are TGTGCCATCAGTGACGGAAACACAGATACGCAGTATTTT. Translation: CAISDGNTDTQYF.

The chain recombines TRBV2 with TRBJ1-1; D remains ambiguous. This CDR3 is built from 13 residues. The germline gives CDR1 SNHLY, CDR2 FYNNEI. V dropped 2 bases and J dropped 4 bases, with 8 bases sitting between them. The CDR3 spells CASSERRGTEAFF. CDR3 DNA: TGTGCCAGCAGTGAACGGCGAGGCACTGAAGCTTTCTTT. Combining the CDR3 with reference TRBV2 and TRBJ1-1 gives the whole variable domain EPEVTQTPSHQVTQMGQEVILRCVPISNHLYFYWYRQILGQKVEFLVSFYNNEISEKSEIFDDQFSVERPDGSNFTLKIRSTKLEDSAMYFCASSERRGTEAFFGQGTRLTVV.

The chain recombines TRBV11-3 with TRBJ2-7, with D maybe TRBD2 (5 bases). Trimming removed 3 bases from V and 2 bases from J, with 11 bases in between. Germline V gives CDR1 SGHNT, CDR2 YENEEA. The CDR3 sequence is 14 residues long. Here the CDR3 reads CASSLDGIAYEQYF. The CDR3 nucleotides are TGTGCCAGCAGCTTGGACGGGATCGCCTACGAGCAGTACTTC.

This chain uses TRBV6-6 with TRBJ2-1; D gene uncertain. Germline values: CDR1 MNHNY, CDR2 SVGAGI (reference sequence). The CDR3 length is 14 residues. V was pared by 2 bases and J by 3 bases, with 8 bases between. CDR3 region: CASSYSYYYNEQFF. The DNA of the CDR3 is TGTGCCAGCAGTTACAGCTACTACTACAATGAGCAGTTCTTC.

The rearrangement links TRBV25-1 to TRBJ2-5, with TRBD2 identical over 12 bases. The junction had 6 bases not matched to a gene; V was cut back by 3 bases and J by 4 bases. This CDR3 spans 16 amino acids. Germline-derived CDR1 and CDR2 are MGHDK and SYGVNS. The CDR3 loop reads CASSDPGLAGGETQYF. The CDR3 DNA reads as TGTGCCAGCAGTGACCCGGGACTAGCGGGCGGAGAGACCCAGTACTTC.

This rearrangement joins TRBV10-3 to TRBJ1-1; D possibly corresponds to TRBD1 (5 bases). Per germline, CDR1 ENHRY and CDR2 SYGVKD. The V end lost 2 bases, the J end lost 11 bases, and 9 bases lay between the germline ends. The CDR3 totals 11 residues. In DNA, the CDR3 is TGTGCCATCAGTGAGGCGGGGGTGGCTTTCTTT. Protein sequence: CAISEAGVAFF.

Notes on this clone: Different DNA sequences within this sample yield the same CDR3. The J gene is TRBJ2-1, the V gene TRBV11-3, with 10 bases that match TRBD2. V lost 1 base and J lost 6; bases outside the gene matches: 3. The CDR3 runs 15 residues. Germline CDR1 reads SGHNT; CDR2 reads YENEEA. The CDR3 protein is CASSLGTSGTNEQFF. CDR3 coding DNA: TGTGCCAGCAGCTTAGGAACTAGCGGGACCAATGAGCAGTTCTTC.